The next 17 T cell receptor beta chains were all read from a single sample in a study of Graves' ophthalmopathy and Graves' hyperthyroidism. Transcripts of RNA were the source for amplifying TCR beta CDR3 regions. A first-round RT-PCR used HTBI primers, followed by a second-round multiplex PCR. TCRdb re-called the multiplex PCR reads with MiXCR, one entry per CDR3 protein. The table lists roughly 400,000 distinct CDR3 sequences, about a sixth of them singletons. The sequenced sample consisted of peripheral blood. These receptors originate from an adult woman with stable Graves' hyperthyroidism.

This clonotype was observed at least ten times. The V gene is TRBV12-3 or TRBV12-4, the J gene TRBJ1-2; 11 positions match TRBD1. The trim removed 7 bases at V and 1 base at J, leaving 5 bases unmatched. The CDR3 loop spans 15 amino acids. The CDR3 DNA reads TGTGCCAGCATTGGGGGACAGGGGGGTAACTATGGCTACACCTTC. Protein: CASIGGQGGNYGYTF.

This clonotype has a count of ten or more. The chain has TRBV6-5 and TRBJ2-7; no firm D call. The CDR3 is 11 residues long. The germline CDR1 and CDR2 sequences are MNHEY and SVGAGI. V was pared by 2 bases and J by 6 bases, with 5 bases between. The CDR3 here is CASSYNTEQYF. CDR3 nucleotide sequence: TGTGCCAGCAGTTACAATACCGAGCAGTACTTC.

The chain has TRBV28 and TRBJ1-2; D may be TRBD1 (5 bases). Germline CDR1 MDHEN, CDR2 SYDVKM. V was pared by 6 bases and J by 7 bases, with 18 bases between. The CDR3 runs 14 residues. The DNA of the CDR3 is TGTGCCAGCAGAATACAGGCGCGTGTTCGTGGCTACACCTTC. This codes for CASRIQARVRGYTF.

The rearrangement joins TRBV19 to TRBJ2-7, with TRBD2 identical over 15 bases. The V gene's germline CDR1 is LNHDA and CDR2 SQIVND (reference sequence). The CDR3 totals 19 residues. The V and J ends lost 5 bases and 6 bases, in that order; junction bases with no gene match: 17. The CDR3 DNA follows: TGTGCCAGTAGTTTCCGGACTAGCGGGAGGGCCCTCCGAGGGGTCGAGCAGTACTTC. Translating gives CASSFRTSGRALRGVEQYF.

The DNA for the CDR3 is TGTGCCAGCAGCTCCCCCCGGACAGGGGTCACGGGGTTCTACGAGCAGTACTTC. It is translated as CASSSPRTGVTGFYEQYF. The chain has TRBV6-2 or TRBV6-3 and TRBJ2-7; 9 bases are a match to TRBD1. Germline CDR1 reads MNHEY; CDR2 reads SVGEGT. The CDR3 length is 18 residues. The V and J ends lost 6 bases and 3 bases, in that order; junction bases with no gene match: 18.

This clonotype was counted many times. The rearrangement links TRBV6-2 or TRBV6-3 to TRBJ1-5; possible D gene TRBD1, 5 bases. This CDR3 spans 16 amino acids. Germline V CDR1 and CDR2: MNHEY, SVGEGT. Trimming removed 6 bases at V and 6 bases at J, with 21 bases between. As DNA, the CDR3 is TGTGCCAGCAGCCCCGAATGGACATTCCGGGTTCAGCCCCAGCATTTT. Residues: CASSPEWTFRVQPQHF.

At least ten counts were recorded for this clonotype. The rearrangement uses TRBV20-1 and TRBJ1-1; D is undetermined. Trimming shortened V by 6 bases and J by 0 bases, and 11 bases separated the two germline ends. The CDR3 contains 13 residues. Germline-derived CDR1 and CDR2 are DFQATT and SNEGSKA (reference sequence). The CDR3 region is CSASQYMNTEAFF. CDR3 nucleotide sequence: TGCAGTGCCTCACAGTACATGAACACTGAAGCTTTCTTT.

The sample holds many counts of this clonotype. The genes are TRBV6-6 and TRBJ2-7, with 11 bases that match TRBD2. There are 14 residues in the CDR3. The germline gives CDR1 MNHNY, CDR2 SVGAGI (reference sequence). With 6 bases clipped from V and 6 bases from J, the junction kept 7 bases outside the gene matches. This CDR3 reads CASRLAGVSVEQYF. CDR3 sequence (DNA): TGTGCCAGCAGACTAGCGGGAGTGTCGGTCGAGCAGTACTTC.

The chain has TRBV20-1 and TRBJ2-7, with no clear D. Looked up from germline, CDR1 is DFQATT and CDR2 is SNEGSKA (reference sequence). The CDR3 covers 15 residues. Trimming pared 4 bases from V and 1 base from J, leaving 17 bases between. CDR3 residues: CSAINPGFTSYEQYF. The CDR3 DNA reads TGCAGTGCTATTAACCCAGGCTTTACTTCCTACGAGCAGTACTTC.

CDR3 loop: CASSFGGVGNSPLHF. In DNA form, the CDR3 reads TGTGCCAGCAGCTTTGGAGGGGTGGGTAATTCACCCCTCCACTTT. The rearrangement joins TRBV5-8 to TRBJ1-6; tentatively, D is TRBD1 (5 bases). The CDR3 runs to 15 residues. V shed 2 bases and J shed 6 bases, with 12 bases lying between them. Per the germline V gene, CDR1 is SGHTS and CDR2 is YDEGEE.

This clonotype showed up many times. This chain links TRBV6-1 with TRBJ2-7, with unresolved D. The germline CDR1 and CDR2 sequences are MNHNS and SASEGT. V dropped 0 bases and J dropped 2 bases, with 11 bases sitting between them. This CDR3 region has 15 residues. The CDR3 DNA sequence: TGTGCCAGCAGTGAAGCGCTGTATAGAGCCTACGAGCAGTACTTC. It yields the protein CASSEALYRAYEQYF.

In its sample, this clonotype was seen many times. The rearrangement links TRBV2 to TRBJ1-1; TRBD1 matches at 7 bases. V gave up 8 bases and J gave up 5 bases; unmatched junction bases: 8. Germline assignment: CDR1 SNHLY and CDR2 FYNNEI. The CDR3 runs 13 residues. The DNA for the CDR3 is TGTGCCAGCCAACAGGGGTTGGGGACTGAAGCTTTCTTT. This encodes CASQQGLGTEAFF.

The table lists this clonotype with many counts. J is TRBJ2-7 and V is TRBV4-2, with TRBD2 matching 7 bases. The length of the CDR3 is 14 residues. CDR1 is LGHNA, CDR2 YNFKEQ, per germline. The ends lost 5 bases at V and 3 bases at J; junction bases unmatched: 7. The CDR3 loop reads CASSETSMFYEQYF. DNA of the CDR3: TGTGCCAGCAGCGAGACTAGCATGTTCTACGAGCAGTACTTC.

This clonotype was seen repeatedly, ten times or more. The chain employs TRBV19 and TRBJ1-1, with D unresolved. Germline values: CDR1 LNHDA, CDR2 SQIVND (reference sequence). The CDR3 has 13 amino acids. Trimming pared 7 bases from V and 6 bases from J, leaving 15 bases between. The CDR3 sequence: CASISEVIAEAFF. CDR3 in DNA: TGTGCCAGTATCTCGGAGGTTATCGCTGAAGCTTTCTTT.

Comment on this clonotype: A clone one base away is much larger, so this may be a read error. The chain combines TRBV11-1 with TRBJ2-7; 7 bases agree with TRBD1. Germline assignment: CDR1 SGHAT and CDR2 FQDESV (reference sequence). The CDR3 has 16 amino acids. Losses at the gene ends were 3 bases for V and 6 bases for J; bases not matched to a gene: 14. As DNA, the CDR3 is TGTGCCAGCAGCTTCTCGACAGGGACAAATTTTGGCGAGCAGTACTTC. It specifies CASSFSTGTNFGEQYF. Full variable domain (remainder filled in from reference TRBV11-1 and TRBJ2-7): EAEVAQSPRYKITEKSQAVAFWCDPISGHATLYWYRQILGQGPELLVQFQDESVVDDSQLPKDRFSAERLKGVDSTLKIQPAELGDSAMYLCASSFSTGTNFGEQYFGPGTRLTVT.

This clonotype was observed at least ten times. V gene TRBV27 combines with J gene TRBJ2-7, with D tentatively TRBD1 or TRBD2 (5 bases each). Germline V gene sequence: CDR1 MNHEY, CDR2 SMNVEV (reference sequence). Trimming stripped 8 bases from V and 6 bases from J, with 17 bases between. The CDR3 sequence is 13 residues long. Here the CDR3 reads CASGRPGRGEQYF. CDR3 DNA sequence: TGTGCCAGCGGGAGACCGGGACGCGGCGAGCAGTACTTC.

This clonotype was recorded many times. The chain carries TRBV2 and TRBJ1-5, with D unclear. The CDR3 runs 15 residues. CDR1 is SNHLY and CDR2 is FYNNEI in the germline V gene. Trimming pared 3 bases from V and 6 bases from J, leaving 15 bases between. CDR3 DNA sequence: TGTGCCAGCAGTGAGGGTCCTCCGCGGGTTCAGCCCCAGCATTTT. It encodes CASSEGPPRVQPQHF.